Given below is one T cell receptor (beta chain) in context. What it binds is not known. This record belongs to a study of cytomegalovirus exposure and HLA in healthy donors. The study's findings and limits: The authors considered a cluster of highly shared sequence variants likely to be a sequencing artifact.

Use of 60 Vbeta and 13 Jbeta primers characterized the PCR. TCRdb's copy holds only in-frame clones and misses some; the assay was immunoSEQ multiplex PCR. The table includes roughly 200,000 clones, about four fifths detected once. This clonotype originated in a middle-aged man in good health and CMV-seronegative. The sequenced material came from PBMCs.

The CDR3 loop is CASSPPSAGPDTQYF. The CDR3 bases are TGTGCCAGCTCACCACCGTCGGCGGGCCCAGATACGCAGTATTTT. The chain has TRBV18 and TRBJ2-3, with a weak D call TRBD2 (5 bases). The ends were cut back, 0 bases at V and 4 bases at J, with 11 bases in the middle. The V gene's germline CDR1 is KGHSH and CDR2 LQKENI. This CDR3 is built from 15 residues.